This T cell receptor beta chain stems from a study of blood T cell repertoires in COVID-19. Study-level background: Recovered status applied to Cohort 3 donors who had two consecutive negative PCRs. It also applied to those with clearance or with symptom resolution. Nucleic acid was either cDNA or gDNA, and it came from T cells, B-cell-depleted T cells, or PBMCs.

The junction had 15 bases not matched to a gene; V was cut back by 6 bases and J by 1 base. Germline CDR1 and CDR2: SGHRS and YFSETQ. The CDR3 covers 17 residues. Some clones are missing from TCRdb's copy, which holds only in-frame ones; the method was immunoSEQ multiplex PCR. Here the sample spans some 180,000 clones, around 87% being singletons. V and J are TRBV5-1 and TRBJ1-1; 7 nucleotides line up with TRBD1. This clonotype was obtained from a middle-aged woman in a cohort exposed to, infected with or recovered from COVID-19 (not recorded which). Sequenced: PBMCs or T cells enriched from blood (not recorded which). DNA for the CDR3: TGCGCCAGCATCCGCGGAGTGAGAGGGGGCCCGAACACTGAAGCTTTCTTT. Amino acid sequence: CASIRGVRGGPNTEAFF.